The present T cell receptor (beta chain) was sequenced within a study of cytomegalovirus exposure and HLA in healthy donors. Clones were sequenced by immunoSEQ multiplex PCR, and TCRdb holds only the in-frame ones, with some missing. The data contain 150,000 to 180,000 clones, 75% to 90% of them singletons. CDR3 length: 14 amino acids. Germline V CDR1 and CDR2: SGHKS, YYEKEE (reference sequence). Trimming removed 0 bases from V and 3 bases from J, with 7 bases in between. Input material: PBMCs. This clonotype originated in a man between 18 and 35 years old in good health and CMV-seropositive. The chain carries TRBV5-5 and TRBJ1-5; D is unclear. CDR3 coding DNA: TGTGCCAGCAGCTTGGGAGGCCCCAATCAGCCCCAGCATTTT. Translated: CASSLGGPNQPQHF.